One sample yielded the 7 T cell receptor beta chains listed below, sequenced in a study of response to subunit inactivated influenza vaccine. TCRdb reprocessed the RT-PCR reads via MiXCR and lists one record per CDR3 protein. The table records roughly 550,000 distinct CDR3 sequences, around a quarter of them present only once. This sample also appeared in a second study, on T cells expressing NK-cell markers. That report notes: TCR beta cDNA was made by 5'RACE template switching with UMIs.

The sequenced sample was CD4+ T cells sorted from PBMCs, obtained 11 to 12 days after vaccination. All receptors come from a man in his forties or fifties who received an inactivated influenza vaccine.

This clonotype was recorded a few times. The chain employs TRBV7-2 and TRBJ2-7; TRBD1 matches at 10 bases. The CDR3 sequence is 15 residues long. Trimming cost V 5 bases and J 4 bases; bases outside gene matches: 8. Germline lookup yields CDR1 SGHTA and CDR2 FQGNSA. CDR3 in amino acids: CASSQDRGNYYEQYF. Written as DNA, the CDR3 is TGTGCCAGCAGCCAGGACAGGGGGAACTATTACGAGCAGTACTTC.

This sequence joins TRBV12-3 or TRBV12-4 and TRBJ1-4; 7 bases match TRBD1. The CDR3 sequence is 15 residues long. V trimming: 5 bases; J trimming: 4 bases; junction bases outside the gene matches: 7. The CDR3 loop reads CASSEGGTDNEKLFF. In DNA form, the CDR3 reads TGTGCCAGCAGTGAGGGCGGGACAGATAATGAAAAACTGTTTTTT.

CDR3 sequence reads: CASSPQGLRLYNEQFF. The CDR3 bases are TGTGCCAGCTCACCGCAGGGACTCCGACTCTACAATGAGCAGTTCTTC. The V and J genes are TRBV18 and TRBJ2-1; D is possibly TRBD2 (6 bases). Germline V CDR1 and CDR2: KGHSH, LQKENI. The CDR3 runs 16 residues. V lost 3 bases to trimming and J lost 3 bases, with 15 bases between them.

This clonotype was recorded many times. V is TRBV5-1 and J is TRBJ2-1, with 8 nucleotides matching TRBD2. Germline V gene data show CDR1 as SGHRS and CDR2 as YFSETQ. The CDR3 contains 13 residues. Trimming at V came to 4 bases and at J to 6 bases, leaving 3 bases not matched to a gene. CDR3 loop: CASSRGLANEQFF. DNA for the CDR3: TGCGCCAGCAGCCGCGGACTAGCCAATGAGCAGTTCTTC.

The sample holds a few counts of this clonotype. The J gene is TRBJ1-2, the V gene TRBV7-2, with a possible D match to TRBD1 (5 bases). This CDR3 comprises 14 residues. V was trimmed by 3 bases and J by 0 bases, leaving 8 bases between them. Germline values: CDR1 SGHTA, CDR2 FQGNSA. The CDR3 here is CASSFRGSNYGYTF. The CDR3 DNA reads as TGTGCCAGCAGCTTTAGGGGTTCTAACTATGGCTACACCTTC.

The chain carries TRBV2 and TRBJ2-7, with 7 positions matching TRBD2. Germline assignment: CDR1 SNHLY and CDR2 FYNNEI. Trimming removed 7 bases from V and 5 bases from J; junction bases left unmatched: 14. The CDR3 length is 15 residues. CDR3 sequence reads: CASKLSGVGPHEQYF. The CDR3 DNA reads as TGTGCCAGCAAGCTAAGCGGGGTGGGCCCCCACGAGCAGTACTTC. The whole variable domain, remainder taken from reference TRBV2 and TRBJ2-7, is EPEVTQTPSHQVTQMGQEVILRCVPISNHLYFYWYRQILGQKVEFLVSFYNNEISEKSEIFDDQFSVERPDGSNFTLKIRSTKLEDSAMYFCASKLSGVGPHEQYFGPGTRLTVT.

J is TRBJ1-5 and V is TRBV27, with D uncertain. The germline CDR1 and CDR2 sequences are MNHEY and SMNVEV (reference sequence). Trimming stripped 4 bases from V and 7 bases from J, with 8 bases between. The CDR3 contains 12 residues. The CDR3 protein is CASSSKGQPQHF. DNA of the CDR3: TGTGCCAGCAGTTCTAAAGGGCAGCCCCAGCATTTT.